This TCR beta chain stems from a study of CD8 T cells in cerebrospinal fluid in Alzheimer's disease. About the research overall: Two single-cell methods, plate-based nested PCR and droplet-based sequencing, assessed CSF clonal expansion.

General observations from the study: The largest CSF clone was proportionally bigger in mild cognitive impairment or Alzheimer's disease than controls. Versus healthy subjects, Alzheimer's patients more often had clones of at least 3%.

Biomarkers including neurofilament, amyloid-beta and tau confirmed neurodegeneration in the patients. This clonotype is identified as medium-sized from frequency. Its antigen is not known. TCRdb reanalyzed the 10x single-cell sequencing reads, giving one entry per CDR3 protein sequence and no DNA. This sample contains about 1,300 distinct CDR3 sequences. The CDR3 contains 12 residues. Germline V gene lookup returns CDR1 SQVTM and CDR2 ANQGSEA. This clonotype was sampled from a human donor with mild cognitive impairment. The sample consisted of cerebrospinal fluid. The V gene is TRBV29-1, the J gene TRBJ2-3; checking the TCRdb D call of TRBD1 is not possible without DNA. CDR3 residues: CSAGQGTDTQYF.